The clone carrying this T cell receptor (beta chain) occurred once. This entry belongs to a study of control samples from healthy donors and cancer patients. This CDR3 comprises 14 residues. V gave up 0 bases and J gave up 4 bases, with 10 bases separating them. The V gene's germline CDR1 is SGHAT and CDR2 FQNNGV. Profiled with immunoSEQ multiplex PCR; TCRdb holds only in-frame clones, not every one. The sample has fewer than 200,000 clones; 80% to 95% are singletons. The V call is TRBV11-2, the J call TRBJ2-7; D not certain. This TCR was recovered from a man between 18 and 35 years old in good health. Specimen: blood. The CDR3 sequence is CASSLDGLLYEQYF. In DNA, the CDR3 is TGTGCCAGCAGCTTAGATGGCTTACTATACGAGCAGTACTTC.